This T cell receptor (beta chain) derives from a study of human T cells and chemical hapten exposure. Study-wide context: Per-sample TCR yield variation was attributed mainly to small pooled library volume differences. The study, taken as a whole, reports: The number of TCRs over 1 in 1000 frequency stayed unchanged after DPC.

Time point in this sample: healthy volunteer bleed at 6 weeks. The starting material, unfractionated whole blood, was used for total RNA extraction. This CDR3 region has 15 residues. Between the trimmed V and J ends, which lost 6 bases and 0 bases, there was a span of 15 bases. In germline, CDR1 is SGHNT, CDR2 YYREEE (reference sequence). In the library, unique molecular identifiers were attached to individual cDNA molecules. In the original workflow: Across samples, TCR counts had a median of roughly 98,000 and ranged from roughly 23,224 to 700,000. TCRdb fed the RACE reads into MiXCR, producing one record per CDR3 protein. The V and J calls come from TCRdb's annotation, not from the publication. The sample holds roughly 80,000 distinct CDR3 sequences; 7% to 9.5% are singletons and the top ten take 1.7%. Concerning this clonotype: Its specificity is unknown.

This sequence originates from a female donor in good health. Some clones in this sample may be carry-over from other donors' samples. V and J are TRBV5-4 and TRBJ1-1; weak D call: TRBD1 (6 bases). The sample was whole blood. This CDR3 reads CASKTGGAMNTEAFF. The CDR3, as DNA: TGTGCCAGCAAGACTGGGGGGGCAATGAACACTGAAGCTTTCTTT. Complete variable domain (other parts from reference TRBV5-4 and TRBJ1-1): ETGVTQSPTHLIKTRGQQVTLRCSSQSGHNTVSWYQQALGQGPQFIFQYYREEENGRGNFPPRFSGLQFPNYSSELNVNALELDDSALYLCASKTGGAMNTEAFFGQGTRLTVV.